This TCR beta chain is from a study of T-cell reconstitution after alpha-beta-depleted transplantation in children. Study results and caveats: Newly produced T cells mostly accounted for T-cell counts and diversity one year post-transplant. There were reportedly several hundred expanded graft clones from which alpha-beta T cells came about two months after transplant. Day-60 TCRbeta diversity that was high in some patients was derived from surviving recipient T cells and thymic progenitors.

Points on this clonotype: Its antigen is not known.

The authors prepared the TCRbeta library with unique molecular identifiers. MiXCR, run by TCRdb on the PCR reads, gives a single entry per CDR3 protein. Found here are approximately 170,000 distinct CDR3 sequences, around 10% of them singletons; the top ten hold approximately 13%. Between the trimmed V and J ends, which lost 0 bases and 1 base, there was a span of 8 bases. The CDR3 contains 15 residues. The germline V gene has CDR1 MNHEY and CDR2 SMNVEV (reference sequence). The clonotype comes from a boy younger than 10 with acute myeloid leukemia, due to receive a stem cell transplant. The specimen comprised PBMCs, sampled before TCRalphabeta/CD19-depleted stem cell transplant. This chain links TRBV27 with TRBJ2-3, with D perhaps TRBD1 (5 bases). The CDR3 region is CASSLSIRGTDTQYF. CDR3 nucleotide sequence: TGTGCCAGCAGTTTATCGATCAGGGGCACAGATACGCAGTATTTT.